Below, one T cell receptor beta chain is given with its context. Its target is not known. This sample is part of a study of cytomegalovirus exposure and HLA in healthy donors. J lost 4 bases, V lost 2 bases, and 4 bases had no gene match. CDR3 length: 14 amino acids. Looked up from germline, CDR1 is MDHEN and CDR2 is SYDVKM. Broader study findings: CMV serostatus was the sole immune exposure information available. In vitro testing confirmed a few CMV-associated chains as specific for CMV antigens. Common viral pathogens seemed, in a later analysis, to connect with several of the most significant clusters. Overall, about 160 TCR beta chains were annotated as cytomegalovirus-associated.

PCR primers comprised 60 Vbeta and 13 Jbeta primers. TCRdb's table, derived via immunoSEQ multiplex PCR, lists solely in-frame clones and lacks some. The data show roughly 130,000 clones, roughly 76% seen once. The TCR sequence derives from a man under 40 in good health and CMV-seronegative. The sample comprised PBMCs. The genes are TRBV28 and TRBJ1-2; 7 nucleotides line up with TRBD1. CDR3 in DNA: TGTGCCAGCAGTTTACCGGGGACAGTCTATGGCTACACCTTC. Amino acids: CASSLPGTVYGYTF.